This T cell receptor beta chain was identified in a study of T cells in Graves' hyperthyroidism and ophthalmopathy. The germline CDR1 and CDR2 sequences are LGHDT and YNNKEL (reference sequence). Trimming removed 4 bases at V and 4 bases at J, with 22 bases between. The CDR3 is 17 amino acids. Amplified TCR beta CDR3 regions came from RNA transcripts. Initially, a first-round RT-PCR of the TCR CDR3 employed the HTBI primer set. MiXCR, applied by TCRdb to the multiplex PCR reads, yields one record per CDR3 protein. This table holds about 360,000 distinct CDR3 sequences, about 13% found once. The sequenced material came from blood. The chain employs TRBV3-1 and TRBJ1-2, with a tentative D call TRBD1 (5 bases). The origin of this receptor is a woman aged 18-35 years with Graves' hyperthyroidism. The CDR3 loop reads CASSRDTGQSFLYGYTF. DNA for the CDR3: TGTGCCAGCAGCCGAGATACGGGGCAGTCTTTCCTCTATGGCTACACCTTC.